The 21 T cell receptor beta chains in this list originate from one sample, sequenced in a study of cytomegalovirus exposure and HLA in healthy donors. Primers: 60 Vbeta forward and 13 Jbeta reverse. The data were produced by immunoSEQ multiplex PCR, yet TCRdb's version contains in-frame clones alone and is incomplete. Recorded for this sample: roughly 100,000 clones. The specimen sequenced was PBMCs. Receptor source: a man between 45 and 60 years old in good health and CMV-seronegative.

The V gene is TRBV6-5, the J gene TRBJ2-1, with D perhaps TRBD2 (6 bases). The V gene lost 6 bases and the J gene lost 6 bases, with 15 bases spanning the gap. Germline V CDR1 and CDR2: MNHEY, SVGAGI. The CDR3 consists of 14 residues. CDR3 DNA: TGTGCCAGCAGCCTGGGCCCGGGACTCAATGAGCAGTTCTTC. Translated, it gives CASSLGPGLNEQFF.

The chain's CDR3 is CASTSGTGSGNTIYF. The CDR3 coding sequence is TGCGCCAGCACCTCCGGGACAGGTTCTGGAAACACCATATATTTT. This chain joins TRBV5-1 and TRBJ1-3; 8 nucleotides agree with TRBD1. The CDR3 consists of 15 residues. Germline V gene lookup returns CDR1 SGHRS and CDR2 YFSETQ. Trimming removed 6 bases from V and 1 base from J; junction bases left unmatched: 6. The complete variable domain, with remaining parts taken from reference TRBV5-1 and TRBJ1-3, reads KAGVTQTPRYLIKTRGQQVTLSCSPISGHRSVSWYQQTPGQGLQFLFEYFSETQRNKGNFPGRFSGRQFSNSRSEMNVSTLELGDSALYLCASTSGTGSGNTIYFGEGSWLTVV.

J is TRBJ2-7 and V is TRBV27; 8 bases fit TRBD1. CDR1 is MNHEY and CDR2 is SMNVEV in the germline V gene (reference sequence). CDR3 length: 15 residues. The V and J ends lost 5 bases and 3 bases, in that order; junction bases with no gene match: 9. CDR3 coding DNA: TGTGCCAGCAGTACCCAACAGGGGGGTCTCTACGAGCAGTACTTC. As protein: CASSTQQGGLYEQYF.

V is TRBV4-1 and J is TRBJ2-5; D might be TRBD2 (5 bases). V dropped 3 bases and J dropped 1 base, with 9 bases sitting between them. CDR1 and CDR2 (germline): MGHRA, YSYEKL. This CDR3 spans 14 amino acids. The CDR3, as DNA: TGCGCCAGCAGCCAGCCGGGATCCCAAGAGACCCAGTACTTC. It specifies CASSQPGSQETQYF.

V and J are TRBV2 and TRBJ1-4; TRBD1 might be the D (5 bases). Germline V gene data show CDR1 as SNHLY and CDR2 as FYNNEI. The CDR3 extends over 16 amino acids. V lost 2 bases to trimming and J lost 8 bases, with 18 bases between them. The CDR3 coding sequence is TGTGCCAGCAGTGAACTAAGAACCGGGACTGGGGAAAAACTGTTTTTT. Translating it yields CASSELRTGTGEKLFF.

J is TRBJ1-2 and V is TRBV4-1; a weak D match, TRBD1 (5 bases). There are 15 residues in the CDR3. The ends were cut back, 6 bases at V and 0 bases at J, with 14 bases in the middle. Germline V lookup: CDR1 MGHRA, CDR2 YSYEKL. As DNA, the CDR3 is TGCGCCAGCAGACTGACGACAGCACCTAACTATGGCTACACCTTC. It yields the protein CASRLTTAPNYGYTF.

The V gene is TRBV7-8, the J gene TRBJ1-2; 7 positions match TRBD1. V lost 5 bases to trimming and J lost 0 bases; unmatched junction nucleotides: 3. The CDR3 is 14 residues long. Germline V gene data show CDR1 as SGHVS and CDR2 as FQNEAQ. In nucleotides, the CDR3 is TGTGCCAGCAGCCTGACAGGGTCTAACTATGGCTACACCTTC. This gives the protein CASSLTGSNYGYTF.

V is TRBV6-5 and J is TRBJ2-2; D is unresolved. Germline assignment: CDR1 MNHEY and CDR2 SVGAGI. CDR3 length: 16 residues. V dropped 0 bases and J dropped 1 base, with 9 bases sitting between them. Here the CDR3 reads CASSYSMGRNTGELFF. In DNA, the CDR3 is TGTGCCAGCAGTTACTCGATGGGCAGGAACACCGGGGAGCTGTTTTTT.

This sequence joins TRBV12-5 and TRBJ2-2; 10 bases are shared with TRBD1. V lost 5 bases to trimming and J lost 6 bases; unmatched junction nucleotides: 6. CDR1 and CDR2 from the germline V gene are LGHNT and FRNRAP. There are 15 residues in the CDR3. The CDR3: CASGRQGAGAGELFF. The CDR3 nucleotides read TGTGCTAGTGGTAGACAGGGGGCGGGGGCCGGGGAGCTGTTTTTT.

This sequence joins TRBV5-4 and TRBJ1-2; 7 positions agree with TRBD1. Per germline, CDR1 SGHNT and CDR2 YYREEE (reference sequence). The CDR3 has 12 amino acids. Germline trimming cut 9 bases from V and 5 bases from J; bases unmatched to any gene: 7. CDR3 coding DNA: TGTGCCATATCTGACAGGGTATATGGCTACACCTTC. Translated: CAISDRVYGYTF. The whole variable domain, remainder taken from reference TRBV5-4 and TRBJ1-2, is ETGVTQSPTHLIKTRGQQVTLRCSSQSGHNTVSWYQQALGQGPQFIFQYYREEENGRGNFPPRFSGLQFPNYSSELNVNALELDDSALYLCAISDRVYGYTFGSGTRLTVV.

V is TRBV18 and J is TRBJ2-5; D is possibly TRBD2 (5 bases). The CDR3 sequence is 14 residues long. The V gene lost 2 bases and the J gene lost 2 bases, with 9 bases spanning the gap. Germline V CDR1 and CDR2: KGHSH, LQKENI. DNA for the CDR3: TGTGCCAGCTCACCAGGGAGCCTACAAGAGACCCAGTACTTC. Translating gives CASSPGSLQETQYF.

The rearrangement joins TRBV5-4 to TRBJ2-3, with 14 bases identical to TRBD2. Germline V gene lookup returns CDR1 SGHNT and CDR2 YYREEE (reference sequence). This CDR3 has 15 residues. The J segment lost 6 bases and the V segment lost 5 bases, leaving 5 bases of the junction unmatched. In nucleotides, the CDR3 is TGTGCCAGCAGACAGACTAGCGGGAGGGGTGATACGCAGTATTTT. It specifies CASRQTSGRGDTQYF. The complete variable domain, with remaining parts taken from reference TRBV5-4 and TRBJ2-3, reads ETGVTQSPTHLIKTRGQQVTLRCSSQSGHNTVSWYQQALGQGPQFIFQYYREEENGRGNFPPRFSGLQFPNYSSELNVNALELDDSALYLCASRQTSGRGDTQYFGPGTRLTVL.

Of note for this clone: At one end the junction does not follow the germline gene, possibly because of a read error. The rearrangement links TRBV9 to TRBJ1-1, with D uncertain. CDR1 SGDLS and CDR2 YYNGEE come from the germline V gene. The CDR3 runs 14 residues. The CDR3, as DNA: TGTGCCGGCAGCGTAAAAGCCACGAACACTGAAGCTTTCTTT. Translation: CAGSVKATNTEAFF.

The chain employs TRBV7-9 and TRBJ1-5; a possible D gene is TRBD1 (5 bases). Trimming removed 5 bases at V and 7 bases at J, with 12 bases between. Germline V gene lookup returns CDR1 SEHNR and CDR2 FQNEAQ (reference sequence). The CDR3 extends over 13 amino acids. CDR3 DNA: TGTGCCAGCAGCAACCAGGGAACACAGCCCCAGCATTTT. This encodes CASSNQGTQPQHF. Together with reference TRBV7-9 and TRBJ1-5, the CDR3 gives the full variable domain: DTGVSQNPRHKITKRGQNVTFRCDPISEHNRLYWYRQTLGQGPEFLTYFQNEAQLEKSRLLSDRFSAERPKGSFSTLEIQRTEQGDSAMYLCASSNQGTQPQHFGDGTRLSIL.

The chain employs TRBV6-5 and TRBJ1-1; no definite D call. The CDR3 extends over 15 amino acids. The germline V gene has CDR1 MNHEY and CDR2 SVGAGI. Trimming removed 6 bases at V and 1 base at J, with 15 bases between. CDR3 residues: CASRLFRGGNTEAFF. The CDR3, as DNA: TGTGCCAGCAGACTATTCCGAGGAGGGAACACTGAAGCTTTCTTT.

The CDR3 loop reads CATSKETGLYEQYF. The CDR3 coding sequence is TGTGCCACCAGCAAGGAGACAGGGCTCTACGAGCAGTACTTC. This chain uses TRBV15 with TRBJ2-7, with 7 bases fitting TRBD1. V trimming: 4 bases; J trimming: 3 bases; junction bases outside the gene matches: 6. The CDR3 runs to 14 residues. Germline-derived CDR1 and CDR2 are LNHNV and YYDKDF (reference sequence).

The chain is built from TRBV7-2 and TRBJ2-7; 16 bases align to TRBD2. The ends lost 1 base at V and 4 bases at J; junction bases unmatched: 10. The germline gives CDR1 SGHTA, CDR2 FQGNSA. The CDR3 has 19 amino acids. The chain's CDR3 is CASSLVGTSGRARVYEQYF. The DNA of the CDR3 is TGTGCCAGCAGCTTAGTCGGGACTAGCGGGAGGGCCAGAGTATACGAGCAGTACTTC.

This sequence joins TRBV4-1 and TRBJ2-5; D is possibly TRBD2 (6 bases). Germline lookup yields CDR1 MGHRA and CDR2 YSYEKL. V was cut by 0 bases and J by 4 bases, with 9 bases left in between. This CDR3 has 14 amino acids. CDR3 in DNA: TGCGCCAGCAGCCAAGATCCCGGGGGAGAGACCCAGTACTTC. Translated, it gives CASSQDPGGETQYF.

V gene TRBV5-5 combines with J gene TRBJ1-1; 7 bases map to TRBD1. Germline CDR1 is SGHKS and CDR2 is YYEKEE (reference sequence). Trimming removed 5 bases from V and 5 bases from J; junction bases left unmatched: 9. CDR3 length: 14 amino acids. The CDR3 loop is CASRVGTEETEAFF. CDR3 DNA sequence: TGTGCCAGCAGGGTCGGGACAGAGGAAACTGAAGCTTTCTTT.

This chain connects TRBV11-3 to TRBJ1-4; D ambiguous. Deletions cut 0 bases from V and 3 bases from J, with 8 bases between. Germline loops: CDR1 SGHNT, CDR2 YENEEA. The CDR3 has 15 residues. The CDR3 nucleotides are TGTGCCAGCAGCTTAGATCCGGGATCTAATGAAAAACTGTTTTTT. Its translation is CASSLDPGSNEKLFF.

The CDR3 spells CASFVTARYTEAFF. CDR3 coding DNA: TGTGCCAGCTTCGTGACAGCCCGCTACACTGAAGCTTTCTTT. The rearrangement uses TRBV2 and TRBJ1-1; a possible D gene is TRBD1 (5 bases). This CDR3 is 14 amino acids long. V was clipped by 8 bases and J by 3 bases, with 16 bases between them. Germline CDR1 is SNHLY and CDR2 is FYNNEI.